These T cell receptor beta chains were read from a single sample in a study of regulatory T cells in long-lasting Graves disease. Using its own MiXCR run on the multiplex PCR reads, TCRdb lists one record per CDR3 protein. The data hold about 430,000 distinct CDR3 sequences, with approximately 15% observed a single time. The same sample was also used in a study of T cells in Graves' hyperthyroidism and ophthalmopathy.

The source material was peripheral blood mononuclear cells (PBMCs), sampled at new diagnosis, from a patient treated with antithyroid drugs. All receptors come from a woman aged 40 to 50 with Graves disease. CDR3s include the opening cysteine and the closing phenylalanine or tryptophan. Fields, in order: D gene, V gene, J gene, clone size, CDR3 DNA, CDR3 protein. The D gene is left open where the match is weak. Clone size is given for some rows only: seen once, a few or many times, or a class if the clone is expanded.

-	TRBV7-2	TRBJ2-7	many	TGTGCCAGCAGCTTAGGGGGGGTTAGCTCCTACGAGCAGTACTTC	CASSLGGVSSYEQYF
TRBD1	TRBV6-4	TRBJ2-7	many	TGTGCCAGCAGTACCGGGACAGGGTCCGGCGAGCAGTACTTC	CASSTGTGSGEQYF
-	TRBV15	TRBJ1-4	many	TGTGCCACCGCGGGAGTCCCAACTAATGAAAAACTGTTTTTT	CATAGVPTNEKLFF
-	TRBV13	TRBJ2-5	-	TGTGCCAGCAGCTTCCGTCGGGGGCAAGAGACCCAGTACTTC	CASSFRRGQETQYF
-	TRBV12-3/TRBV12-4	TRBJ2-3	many	TGTGCCAGCAGTTACAGCGACCTCACAGATACGCAGTATTTT	CASSYSDLTDTQYF
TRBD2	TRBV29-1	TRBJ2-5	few	TGCAGCGTTGTCTGGCTAGCGGTCCTCGGAGAGACCCAGTACTTC	CSVVWLAVLGETQYF
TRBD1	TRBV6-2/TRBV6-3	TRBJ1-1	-	TGTGCCAGCAGTTATATTCCGCCGGGACAGGGGACGAACACTGGAGCTTTCTTT	CASSYIPPGQGTNTGAFF
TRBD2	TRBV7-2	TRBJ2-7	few	TGTGCCAGCAGCATCTCTAGCGGGAGGGGGGAGCAGTACTTC	CASSISSGRGEQYF
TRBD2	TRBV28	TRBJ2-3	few	TGTGCCAGCAGTTCCCCGGGACTAGGTACAGATACGCAGTATTTT	CASSSPGLGTDTQYF
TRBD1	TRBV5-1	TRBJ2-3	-	TGCGCCAGCAGGTACAGGGGGACAGATACGCAGTATTTT	CASRYRGTDTQYF
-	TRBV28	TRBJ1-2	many	TGTGCCAGCAGTTTATCGAGGTATGGCTACACCTTC	CASSLSRYGYTF
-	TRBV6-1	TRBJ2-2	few	TGTGCCAGCAGTATATGGGGGGCGAACACCGGGGAGCTGTTTTTT	CASSIWGANTGELFF
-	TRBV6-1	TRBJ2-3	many	TGTGCCAGCACTCAGGACAGCCCTTCTAGCACAGATACGCAGTATTTT	CASTQDSPSSTDTQYF
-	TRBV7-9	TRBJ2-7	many	TGTGCCAGCAGCTCAGACATGACCAACTACGAGCAGTACTTC	CASSSDMTNYEQYF
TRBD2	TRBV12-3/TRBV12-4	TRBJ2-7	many	TGTGCCAGCAGCCCGGGACTAGCGGGATTCGACGAGCAGTACTTC	CASSPGLAGFDEQYF
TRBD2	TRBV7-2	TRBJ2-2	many	TGTGCCAGCAGCTCTATAGCGGGAGTTAACACCGGGGAGCTGTTTTTT	CASSSIAGVNTGELFF
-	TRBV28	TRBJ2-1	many	TGTGCCAGCAGTCCCCCGTTGGGGGCTTACAATGAGCAGTTCTTC	CASSPPLGAYNEQFF
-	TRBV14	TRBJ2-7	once	TGTGCCAGCAGCCAAGGACGGGGCTGGGGGGACGAGCAGTACTTC	CASSQGRGWGDEQYF
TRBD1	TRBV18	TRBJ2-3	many	TGTGCCAGCTCAACGCGGACAGGGGACGATACGCAGTATTTT	CASSTRTGDDTQYF
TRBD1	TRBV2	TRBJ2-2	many	TGTGCCAGCAGTCTGGACAGGGTGGACACCGGGGAGCTGTTTTTT	CASSLDRVDTGELFF
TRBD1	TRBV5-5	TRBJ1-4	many	TGTGCCAGCAGCTTGGGCCAGACAGGGGTAGTAGAAAAACTGTTTTTT	CASSLGQTGVVEKLFF
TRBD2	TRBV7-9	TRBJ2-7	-	TGTGCCAGCAGTGGACTAGCGGGAGGTCGCATCTACGAGCAGTACTTC	CASSGLAGGRIYEQYF
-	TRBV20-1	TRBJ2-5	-	TGCAGTGCTAGAGATCTGGAGGGCACGAGTCAAGAGACCCAGTACTTC	CSARDLEGTSQETQYF
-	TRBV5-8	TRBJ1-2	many	TGTGCCAGCAGCCCTCGGGACACCGCGTTTAACTATGGCTACACCTTC	CASSPRDTAFNYGYTF
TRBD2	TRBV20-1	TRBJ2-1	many	TGCAGTGCCTTCCCAGGACTAGCGACCTACAATGAGCAGTTCTTC	CSAFPGLATYNEQFF
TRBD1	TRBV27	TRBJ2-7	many	TGTGCCAGCAGCACCGGGACAGGGGGCTTCTCCTACGAGCAGTACTTC	CASSTGTGGFSYEQYF
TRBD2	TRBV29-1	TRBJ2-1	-	TGCAGCGTTGAGCTAGCGGCCCCTAATGAGCAGTTCTTC	CSVELAAPNEQFF